There are a few counts of the clone carrying this TCR beta chain. Its antigen is unknown. Building of the TCR beta libraries involved iRepertoire HTBI primers and Arm-PCR of CDR3 regions. TCRdb processed the multiplex PCR reads anew with MiXCR; each CDR3 protein has one entry. Seen here are roughly 500,000 distinct CDR3 sequences, around a fifth observed once, and the top ten hold about 12%. This sample's time point: persistent/refractory GD, antithyroid drugs over 5 years with positive TRAb. Researchers made the TCR library from RNA that was extracted from PBMCs. This sample is drawn from a study of regulatory T cells in long-lasting Graves disease. Study overall: Over-5-year antithyroid drug use with positive TSH receptor antibodies defined persistent Graves' disease in the study. Study results and limitations: It was in persistent disease that TRBV28, TRBJ1-2 and TRBJ2-5 were favored. Fewer public clonotypes were shared by new patients (around 960) than by persistent patients (about 2,500). It was possible that the small sample size reduced accuracy.

Looked up from germline, CDR1 is MDHEN and CDR2 is SYDVKM. The CDR3 consists of 14 residues. Trimming stripped 2 bases from V and 7 bases from J, with 11 bases between. The sample was peripheral blood mononuclear cells (PBMCs), taken when the disease was refractory, from a patient treated with antithyroid drugs. The rearrangement uses TRBV28 and TRBJ2-2; D is undetermined. The receptor was isolated from a female donor with Graves disease. Written as DNA, the CDR3 is TGTGCCAGCAGTTTACTCCTGGAAAACGGGGAGCTGTTTTTT. Amino acids: CASSLLLENGELFF.